A selection of T cell receptor beta chains follows, all from one sample in a study of cytomegalovirus exposure and HLA in healthy donors. Using immunoSEQ multiplex PCR, the repertoire was profiled, and TCRdb retains in-frame clones only, with some absent. The sample has 140,000 to 150,000 clones, about 77% seen once. The sequenced material came from PBMCs. The source of these receptors is a male donor in good health and CMV-seronegative. The CDR3 runs from the conserved cysteine through the conserved F or W. The order of the fields is clone size, V gene, J gene, D gene, CDR3 protein, CDR3 DNA. D genes are given only for firm matches. Some rows mark clone size as missing; the rest say once, few, many or name a class of expanded clone.

abundance: NA
v_gene: TRBV4-1
j_gene: TRBJ2-1
d_gene: TRBD2
CDR3aa: CASRLAPGLAHNEQFF
CDR3nt: TGCGCCAGCAGACTAGCCCCGGGACTAGCCCACAATGAGCAGTTCTTC

abundance: NA
v_gene: TRBV4-2
j_gene: TRBJ2-7
d_gene: TRBD2
CDR3aa: CASSQDPSGGSYEQYF
CDR3nt: TGTGCCAGCAGCCAAGATCCTAGCGGTGGCTCCTACGAGCAGTACTTC

abundance: NA
v_gene: TRBV10-3
j_gene: TRBJ2-1
d_gene: TRBD2
CDR3aa: CAISEWGGREYNEQFF
CDR3nt: TGTGCCATCAGTGAGTGGGGCGGGAGGGAATACAATGAGCAGTTCTTC

abundance: NA
v_gene: TRBV7-3
j_gene: TRBJ2-5
d_gene: NA
CDR3aa: CASSPAGLRRGETQYF
CDR3nt: TGTGCCAGCAGCCCAGCCGGCCTGCGCCGGGGAGAGACCCAGTACTTC

abundance: few
v_gene: TRBV5-4
j_gene: TRBJ2-7
d_gene: NA
CDR3aa: CASSLTGEAYEQYF
CDR3nt: TGTGCCAGCAGCTTGACAGGGGAGGCATACGAGCAGTACTTC

abundance: NA
v_gene: TRBV2
j_gene: TRBJ2-7
d_gene: TRBD1
CDR3aa: CASNGQAGSRYF
CDR3nt: TGTGCCAGCAATGGACAGGCTGGTAGTCGGTACTTC

abundance: NA
v_gene: TRBV28
j_gene: TRBJ2-5
d_gene: TRBD1
CDR3aa: CASSLQGAETQYF
CDR3nt: TGTGCCAGCAGTCTTCAGGGGGCAGAGACCCAGTACTTC

abundance: few
v_gene: TRBV2
j_gene: TRBJ2-7
d_gene: TRBD2
CDR3aa: CASAAGRGQYEQYF
CDR3nt: TGTGCCAGCGCGGCCGGGAGGGGCCAGTACGAGCAGTACTTC

abundance: NA
v_gene: TRBV5-1
j_gene: TRBJ2-1
d_gene: NA
CDR3aa: CASSLTEYNEQFF
CDR3nt: TGCGCCAGCAGCTTGACAGAATACAATGAGCAGTTCTTC

abundance: NA
v_gene: TRBV5-5
j_gene: TRBJ1-1
d_gene: TRBD1
CDR3aa: CASSSARDRALDTEAFF
CDR3nt: TGTGCCAGCAGCTCCGCACGGGACAGGGCTTTGGACACTGAAGCTTTCTTT

abundance: NA
v_gene: TRBV19
j_gene: TRBJ2-4
d_gene: NA
CDR3aa: CASSGTRREHKNIQYF
CDR3nt: TGTGCCAGTAGTGGAACCCGCCGGGAACACAAAAACATTCAGTACTTC

abundance: NA
v_gene: TRBV28
j_gene: TRBJ1-1
d_gene: NA
CDR3aa: CASRTGMNTEAFF
CDR3nt: TGTGCCAGCAGAACAGGGATGAACACTGAAGCTTTCTTT

abundance: NA
v_gene: TRBV4-2
j_gene: TRBJ2-5
d_gene: TRBD1
CDR3aa: CASSQGDRGPETQYF
CDR3nt: TGTGCCAGCAGCCAGGGGGACAGGGGGCCGGAGACCCAGTACTTC

abundance: few
v_gene: TRBV9
j_gene: TRBJ2-5
d_gene: TRBD2
CDR3aa: CASSVEGLAGTQYF
CDR3nt: TGTGCCAGCAGCGTAGAAGGACTAGCGGGGACCCAGTACTTC

abundance: NA
v_gene: TRBV19
j_gene: TRBJ2-1
d_gene: TRBD2
CDR3aa: CATSGLAGRGGQFF
CDR3nt: TGTGCCACCTCCGGACTAGCGGGGCGTGGAGGGCAGTTCTTC

abundance: NA
v_gene: TRBV29-1
j_gene: TRBJ1-1
d_gene: NA
CDR3aa: CSANRGVTEAFF
CDR3nt: TGCAGCGCAAACCGGGGAGTCACTGAAGCTTTCTTT

abundance: NA
v_gene: TRBV25-1
j_gene: TRBJ2-7
d_gene: TRBD2
CDR3aa: CASSRGLAGGFEEQYF
CDR3nt: TGTGCCAGCAGTAGGGGACTAGCGGGAGGATTTGAAGAGCAGTACTTC

abundance: NA
v_gene: TRBV6-4
j_gene: TRBJ2-2
d_gene: NA
CDR3aa: CASSGQAISNTGELFF
CDR3nt: TGTGCCAGCAGTGGACAGGCGATTTCGAACACCGGGGAGCTGTTTTTT

abundance: NA
v_gene: TRBV5-1
j_gene: TRBJ2-5
d_gene: TRBD1
CDR3aa: CASSRPGQGGLGTQYF
CDR3nt: TGCGCCAGCAGCAGACCGGGACAGGGTGGCCTGGGGACCCAGTACTTC

abundance: NA
v_gene: TRBV5-1
j_gene: TRBJ1-5
d_gene: NA
CDR3aa: CASSLWGGYSNQPQHF
CDR3nt: TGCGCCAGCAGCTTATGGGGGGGATATAGCAATCAGCCCCAGCATTTT